This T cell receptor beta chain was documented in a study of T cell responses to AZD1222 COVID-19 vaccine. Regarding the study as a whole: Nearly half of spike-specific TCRs reportedly target unmutated variant regions. Spike-specific TCR breadth and depth went up after people got two AZD1222 doses. Spike-wide vaccine-associated CD4 TCRs dominated at 160-218 and 743-854.

Second doses at about 4 or about 12 weeks were pooled. With regard to this clone: Its antigen is not identified.

Losses at the gene ends were 3 bases for V and 3 bases for J; bases not matched to a gene: 8. The CDR3 totals 15 residues. CDR1 is ENHRY and CDR2 is SYGVKD in the germline V gene. Assay used: immunoSEQ multiplex PCR; TCRdb lists only in-frame clones, some missing. The top ten hold about 8% of the sample, which has 20,000 to 25,000 clones, more than 85% seen once. This receptor was taken from an adult who received the AZD1222 COVID-19 vaccine. Sample: peripheral blood, taken 28 days after the second AZD1222 dose. The chain uses TRBV10-3 and TRBJ2-7; 7 positions agree with TRBD1. CDR3 region: CAISEGGTVYYEQYF. CDR3 nucleotides: TGTGCCATCAGTGAAGGTGGGACAGTGTACTACGAGCAGTACTTC.